This T cell receptor (beta chain) originates from a study of beta chain features in type 1 diabetes. Expressed TCRB transcripts got sequenced, as all isolated RNA was reverse transcribed. Method: immunoSEQ multiplex PCR; TCRdb's copy keeps in-frame clones and lacks some. Altogether about 15,000 clones are present, around 43% being singletons, with the ten largest covering approximately 0.53%. This clone turned up a few times. Germline trimming cut 5 bases from V and 6 bases from J; bases unmatched to any gene: 4. This CDR3 contains 16 residues. Germline CDR1 and CDR2: SGHTA and FQGNSA. Sample: stem cell memory CD4+ T cells from blood. The chain uses TRBV7-2 and TRBJ2-2; TRBD2 matches 15 bases. The clonotype was recovered from a woman aged 40 to 49 in good health. The CDR3 protein is CASSVGLAGGSGELFF. The CDR3 nucleotides read TGTGCCAGCAGCGTGGGACTAGCGGGGGGCTCCGGGGAGCTGTTTTTT.